This entry lists 20 T cell receptor beta chains sequenced from one sample in a study of blood T cell repertoires in COVID-19. Produced via immunoSEQ multiplex PCR; TCRdb's table is partial and in-frame only. The table has some 240,000 clones, 75% to 85% seen once. Sequenced: peripheral blood. These receptors were obtained from a woman between 40 and 50 years old who had recovered from COVID-19.

V is TRBV28 and J is TRBJ1-1, with 7 bases aligning to TRBD1. J gave up 4 bases and V 2 bases, and 4 bases lay outside the gene matches. CDR3 length: 14 amino acids. Looked up from germline, CDR1 is MDHEN and CDR2 is SYDVKM. CDR3 nucleotide sequence: TGTGCCAGCAGTTTAGACAGGGTCTTCACTGAAGCTTTCTTT. Protein sequence: CASSLDRVFTEAFF.

The J gene is TRBJ1-1, the V gene TRBV11-1, with D possibly TRBD1 on 6 matching bases. The CDR3 loop spans 15 amino acids. V lost 3 bases to trimming and J lost 2 bases, with 13 bases between them. The V gene's germline CDR1 is SGHAT and CDR2 FQDESV (reference sequence). CDR3 residues: CASSFQAGANTEAFF. The CDR3 coding sequence is TGTGCCAGCAGCTTCCAGGCAGGGGCAAACACTGAAGCTTTCTTT.

This clone has a single count. The chain is built from TRBV29-1 and TRBJ1-2; 7 bases match TRBD1. This CDR3 contains 12 residues. The germline V gene has CDR1 SQVTM and CDR2 ANQGSEA. V was pared by 7 bases and J by 4 bases, with 6 bases of the junction left unmatched. The CDR3 DNA reads as TGCAGCGGGGGACAGCCGATCTATGGCTACACCTTC. Amino acids: CSGGQPIYGYTF.

The chain combines TRBV10-3 with TRBJ1-6, with D tentatively TRBD1 (5 bases). V was trimmed by 2 bases and J by 0 bases, leaving 14 bases between them. Germline values: CDR1 ENHRY, CDR2 SYGVKD. The CDR3 runs 18 residues. The CDR3 nucleotides are TGTGCCATCAGTGAGACTGCGAGACAGAACTCCTATAATTCACCCCTCCACTTT. This codes for CAISETARQNSYNSPLHF.

This chain uses TRBV28 with TRBJ2-1; D unclear. Germline CDR1 MDHEN, CDR2 SYDVKM. With 8 bases removed from V and 0 bases from J, the gap between germline ends came to 8 bases. This CDR3 region has 13 residues. DNA of the CDR3: TGTGCCAGCTCCTGGAGCTCCTACAATGAGCAGTTCTTC. This translates into CASSWSSYNEQFF.

The chain carries TRBV11-3 and TRBJ2-5; 12 bases align to TRBD1. The CDR3 is 16 amino acids. Germline assignment: CDR1 SGHNT and CDR2 YENEEA. Trimming at V came to 1 base and at J to 4 bases, leaving 4 bases not matched to a gene. As DNA, the CDR3 is TGTGCCAGCAGCTTAGGGGGACAGGGGGCGGTAGAGACCCAGTACTTC. As protein: CASSLGGQGAVETQYF. The full variable domain, in which reference TRBV11-3 and TRBJ2-5 provide the parts outside the CDR3, is EAGVVQSPRYKIIEKKQPVAFWCNPISGHNTLYWYLQNLGQGPELLIRYENEEAVDDSQLPKDRFSAERLKGVDSTLKIQPAELGDSAVYLCASSLGGQGAVETQYFGPGTRLLVL.

J is TRBJ2-3 and V is TRBV4-2; possible D gene TRBD2, 6 bases. Germline values: CDR1 LGHNA, CDR2 YNFKEQ. The CDR3 length is 16 residues. Trimming stripped 1 base from V and 4 bases from J, with 15 bases between. The CDR3 DNA follows: TGTGCCAGCAGCCAAGGGACTAACTCCCCTGCAGATACGCAGTATTTT. Its translation: CASSQGTNSPADTQYF.

This chain joins TRBV11-2 and TRBJ1-2, with 7 bases identical to TRBD1. Looked up from germline, CDR1 is SGHAT and CDR2 is FQNNGV. After removal of 6 bases from V and 3 bases from J, the junction contained 13 bases not matched to a gene. The CDR3 sequence is 16 residues long. Here the CDR3 reads CASRPKTGKEYYGYTF. DNA of the CDR3: TGTGCCAGCAGGCCTAAGACAGGGAAGGAGTACTATGGCTACACCTTC.

The rearrangement links TRBV19 to TRBJ1-2, with D unclear. The CDR3 is 14 amino acids. V was clipped by 4 bases and J by 3 bases, with 12 bases between them. The germline CDR1 and CDR2 sequences are LNHDA and SQIVND (reference sequence). The CDR3 DNA sequence: TGTGCCAGTAGTAAACAACGCACAGACTATGGCTACACCTTC. The encoded protein is CASSKQRTDYGYTF.

This clone occurred once. The chain recombines TRBV30 with TRBJ1-5; D is ambiguous. The CDR3 spans 17 residues. V lost 0 bases and J lost 0, with 15 bases in between. Germline loops: CDR1 GTSNPN, CDR2 SVGIG (reference sequence). The DNA for the CDR3 is TGTGCCTGGAGTGTATCTTGGGGAGGTGATAGCAATCAGCCCCAGCATTTT. This sequence encodes CAWSVSWGGDSNQPQHF.

CDR3 residues: CASSQEAQGQGGTNYGYTF. The CDR3 coding sequence is TGCGCCAGCAGCCAAGAGGCCCAAGGACAGGGAGGAACTAACTATGGCTACACCTTC. The genes are TRBV4-3 and TRBJ1-2, with 8 bases lining up with TRBD1. V gave up 0 bases and J gave up 0 bases; unmatched junction bases: 12. Looked up from germline, CDR1 is LGHNA and CDR2 is YSLEER. The CDR3 is 19 amino acids.

The chain combines TRBV4-2 with TRBJ1-1; D unresolved. Between the trimmed V and J ends, which lost 2 bases and 7 bases, there was a span of 2 bases. Germline assignment: CDR1 LGHNA and CDR2 YNFKEQ. This CDR3 is built from 10 residues. CDR3 coding DNA: TGTGCCAGCAGCCAATATGAAGCTTTCTTT. Residues: CASSQYEAFF.

This clone is a singleton in its sample. The genes are TRBV11-2 and TRBJ2-2; 9 bases line up with TRBD1. V lost 0 bases to trimming and J lost 7 bases; unmatched junction nucleotides: 6. This CDR3 is 16 amino acids long. Germline V gene sequence: CDR1 SGHAT, CDR2 FQNNGV. This CDR3 is CASSLDPRQGVGELFF. The CDR3 DNA reads TGTGCCAGCAGCTTAGACCCACGACAGGGGGTCGGGGAGCTGTTTTTT.

V gene TRBV5-1 combines with J gene TRBJ2-1; 12 bases line up with TRBD2. V was pared by 4 bases and J by 8 bases, with 7 bases of the junction left unmatched. Germline CDR1 reads SGHRS; CDR2 reads YFSETQ. This CDR3 is 15 amino acids long. CDR3 residues: CASSRTSGVGDEQFF. Here the CDR3 DNA reads TGCGCCAGCAGCAGGACTAGCGGGGTTGGAGATGAGCAGTTCTTC.

This clone has more than one count but fewer than ten. CDR3 loop: CASSPSQGVGTGELFF. The CDR3 DNA reads TGTGCCAGCAGCCCATCCCAGGGGGTGGGCACCGGGGAGCTGTTTTTT. The chain carries TRBV7-6 and TRBJ2-2; 7 bases align to TRBD1. The V gene's germline CDR1 is SGHVS and CDR2 FNYEAQ. Losses at the gene ends were 5 bases for V and 4 bases for J; bases not matched to a gene: 10. This CDR3 comprises 16 residues.

In this sample, this clone turned up once. The V gene is TRBV7-8, the J gene TRBJ1-2; D is possibly TRBD1 (6 bases). V lost 0 bases, J lost 6 bases, and 8 bases lay in between. The CDR3 contains 13 residues. Germline assignment: CDR1 SGHVS and CDR2 FQNEAQ. The CDR3 loop is CASSLAQGHGYTF. The CDR3 DNA reads as TGTGCCAGCAGCTTAGCACAGGGACATGGCTACACCTTC.

The chain carries TRBV10-3 and TRBJ2-3, with D maybe TRBD2 (5 bases). Trimming cost V 3 bases and J 0 bases, with 10 bases left between them. Germline CDR1 and CDR2: ENHRY and SYGVKD. The CDR3 runs to 15 residues. The CDR3 here is CAISDVAQSTDTQYF. In DNA form, the CDR3 reads TGTGCCATCAGTGATGTAGCGCAGAGCACAGATACGCAGTATTTT.

The chain joins TRBV7-2 to TRBJ2-6; 8 bases agree with TRBD2. CDR3 length: 17 residues. The V gene's germline CDR1 is SGHTA and CDR2 FQGNSA. V was clipped by 0 bases and J by 3 bases; unmatched bases: 4. The CDR3 coding sequence is TGTGCCAGCAGCTTAGCGCTTAGCGGGGTTGGGGCCAACGTCCTGACTTTC. Protein product: CASSLALSGVGANVLTF.

The chain joins TRBV4-1 to TRBJ1-2, with a possible D match to TRBD1 (5 bases). Germline V lookup: CDR1 MGHRA, CDR2 YSYEKL. CDR3 length: 13 residues. V was pared by 0 bases and J by 5 bases, with 7 bases between. The CDR3 here is CASSQESGYGYTF. CDR3 DNA: TGCGCCAGCAGCCAAGAGTCAGGGTATGGCTACACCTTC.

The chain couples TRBV3-1 (or the pseudogene TRBV3-2) to TRBJ2-1; D gene uncertain. The CDR3 totals 18 residues. The germline V and J ends were trimmed by 4 bases and 1 base, with 20 bases remaining between them. Germline V gene lookup returns CDR1 LGHDT and CDR2 YNNKEL (reference sequence). Written as DNA, the CDR3 is TGTGCCAGCAGCCTCGGTAGGCGAGGTTCCAAGTCCTACAATGAGCAGTTCTTC. Translated: CASSLGRRGSKSYNEQFF.